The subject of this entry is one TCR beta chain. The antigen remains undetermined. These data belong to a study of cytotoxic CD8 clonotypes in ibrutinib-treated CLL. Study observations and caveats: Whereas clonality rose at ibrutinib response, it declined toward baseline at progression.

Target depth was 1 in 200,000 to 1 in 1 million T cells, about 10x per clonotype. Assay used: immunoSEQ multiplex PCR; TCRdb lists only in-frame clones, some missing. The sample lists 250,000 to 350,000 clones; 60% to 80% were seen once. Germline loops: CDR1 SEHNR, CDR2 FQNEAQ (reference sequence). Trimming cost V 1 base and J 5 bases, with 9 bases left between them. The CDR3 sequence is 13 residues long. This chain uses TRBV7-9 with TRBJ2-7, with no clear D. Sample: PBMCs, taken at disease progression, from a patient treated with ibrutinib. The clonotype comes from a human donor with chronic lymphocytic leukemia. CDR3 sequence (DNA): TGTGCCAGCAGCTTAGGGGTTGTGAACGAGCAGTACTTC. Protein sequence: CASSLGVVNEQYF.